The 27 T cell receptor beta chains below come from one sample, sequenced in a study of control samples from healthy donors and cancer patients. TCRdb keeps only in-frame clones here, not all; method: immunoSEQ multiplex PCR. The sample consists of approximately 150,000 clones, approximately 94% of them appearing once. The sequenced sample was PBMCs. All receptors come from a man aged 60-69 years with colorectal cancer.

The V and J genes are TRBV10-3 and TRBJ2-3; TRBD2 matches at 7 bases. The length of the CDR3 is 16 residues. Germline trimming cut 2 bases from V and 1 base from J; bases unmatched to any gene: 6. CDR1 and CDR2 from the germline V gene are ENHRY and SYGVKD. This CDR3 reads CAISEGRAGRTDTQYF. In nucleotides, the CDR3 is TGTGCCATCAGTGAGGGGAGGGCAGGGCGCACAGATACGCAGTATTTT.

The chain is built from TRBV30 and TRBJ2-1; 8 bases map to TRBD2. The germline CDR1 and CDR2 sequences are GTSNPN and SVGIG (reference sequence). This CDR3 is 13 amino acids long. Trimming at V came to 4 bases and at J to 2 bases, leaving 1 base not matched to a gene. Here the CDR3 reads CAWNGGAYNEQFF. The CDR3 coding sequence is TGTGCCTGGAACGGGGGGGCCTACAATGAGCAGTTCTTC.

The chain carries TRBV6-5 and TRBJ2-7; D gene ambiguous. The CDR3 consists of 15 residues. Per the germline V gene, CDR1 is MNHEY and CDR2 is SVGAGI. Trimming removed 5 bases from V and 5 bases from J, with 19 bases in between. CDR3 in amino acids: CASSTGLLRGDEQYF. CDR3 bases: TGTGCCAGCAGTACGGGCCTCTTAAGAGGCGACGAGCAGTACTTC.

V gene TRBV27 combines with J gene TRBJ1-3; D uncertain. Deletions cut 6 bases from V and 0 bases from J, with 9 bases between. Germline CDR1 reads MNHEY; CDR2 reads SMNVEV (reference sequence). The CDR3 extends over 14 amino acids. The CDR3, as DNA: TGTGCCAGCAGGACTGGAAGCTCTGGAAACACCATATATTTT. Protein sequence: CASRTGSSGNTIYF.

The chain uses TRBV7-9 and TRBJ2-1; TRBD2 matches at 8 bases. CDR1 and CDR2 (germline): SEHNR, FQNEAQ (reference sequence). The length of the CDR3 is 14 residues. Trimming cost V 6 bases and J 3 bases; bases outside gene matches: 4. CDR3 sequence: CASRRTSGYNEQFF. The DNA for the CDR3 is TGTGCCAGCAGAAGAACTAGCGGCTACAATGAGCAGTTCTTC.

This clone was picked up one time. V is TRBV3-1 (or the pseudogene TRBV3-2) and J is TRBJ1-5; perhaps TRBD1 as D (6 bases). This CDR3 comprises 15 residues. Trimming shortened V by 1 base and J by 5 bases, and 12 bases separated the two germline ends. Germline CDR1 reads LGHDT; CDR2 reads YNNKEL (reference sequence). The CDR3 protein is CASSQGTASDQPQHF. For the CDR3, the DNA is TGTGCCAGCAGCCAAGGGACAGCCAGCGATCAGCCCCAGCATTTT.

The V and J genes are TRBV19 and TRBJ1-5; D might be TRBD1 (5 bases). Trimming shortened V by 10 bases and J by 1 base, and 20 bases separated the two germline ends. Germline lookup yields CDR1 LNHDA and CDR2 SQIVND (reference sequence). The CDR3 runs to 16 residues. As DNA, the CDR3 is TGTGCCACGCGGTCGGGACGGCTTGGGAGCAATCAGCCCCAGCATTTT. Translating it yields CATRSGRLGSNQPQHF.

The chain links TRBV7-9 to TRBJ1-2, with D tentatively TRBD1 (5 bases). The CDR3 extends over 14 amino acids. Germline CDR1 SEHNR, CDR2 FQNEAQ (reference sequence). V was cut by 3 bases and J by 5 bases, with 13 bases left in between. CDR3 coding DNA: TGTGCCAGCAGCTTTACGGGGCGCGAATATGGCTACACCTTC. Encoded protein: CASSFTGREYGYTF.

The chain carries TRBV7-6 and TRBJ2-7, with 9 bases matching TRBD1. The V segment lost 5 bases and the J segment 0 bases; nucleotides outside the gene matches: 5. This CDR3 comprises 15 residues. Germline CDR1 reads SGHVS; CDR2 reads FNYEAQ. CDR3: CASSLGTGPSYEQYF. The CDR3 DNA is TGTGCCAGCAGCCTGGGGACAGGGCCCTCCTACGAGCAGTACTTC. The full variable domain, rest sourced from reference TRBV7-6 and TRBJ2-7, is GAGVSQSPRYKVTKRGQDVALRCDPISGHVSLYWYRQALGQGPEFLTYFNYEAQQDKSGLPNDRFSAERPEGSISTLTIQRTEQRDSAMYRCASSLGTGPSYEQYFGPGTRLTVT.

The chain links TRBV13 to TRBJ2-2; D unresolved. CDR1 PRHDT and CDR2 FYEKMQ come from the germline V gene (reference sequence). V dropped 2 bases and J dropped 0 bases, with 10 bases sitting between them. The CDR3 contains 16 residues. CDR3 sequence reads: CASSLTTKSNTGELFF. CDR3 nucleotide sequence: TGTGCCAGCAGCTTAACGACCAAATCGAACACCGGGGAGCTGTTTTTT.

The J gene is TRBJ1-1, the V gene TRBV19; D ambiguous. The CDR3 is 14 amino acids. Germline CDR1 reads LNHDA; CDR2 reads SQIVND (reference sequence). V was pared by 3 bases and J by 4 bases, with 12 bases between. DNA of the CDR3: TGTGCCAGTAGTATGGGGTCTTGGGGCACTGAAGCTTTCTTT. Protein: CASSMGSWGTEAFF.

The chain has TRBV27 and TRBJ1-6; TRBD1 matches at 8 bases. Losses at the gene ends were 8 bases for V and 9 bases for J; bases not matched to a gene: 6. The CDR3 length is 13 residues. Germline V gene sequence: CDR1 MNHEY, CDR2 SMNVEV (reference sequence). The CDR3 is CASWQGAGSPLHF. CDR3 DNA sequence: TGTGCCAGCTGGCAGGGGGCTGGTTCACCCCTCCACTTT.

J is TRBJ1-1 and V is TRBV4-1, with TRBD1 matching over 8 bases. Germline trimming cut 5 bases from V and 1 base from J; bases unmatched to any gene: 15. Germline lookup yields CDR1 MGHRA and CDR2 YSYEKL. The CDR3 consists of 18 residues. This CDR3 reads CASSWTGRIGTGNTEAFF. CDR3 in DNA: TGCGCCAGCAGCTGGACAGGGAGGATCGGGACCGGGAACACTGAAGCTTTCTTT.

The chain carries TRBV5-1 and TRBJ2-5, with 8 bases that match TRBD1. Germline CDR1 and CDR2: SGHRS and YFSETQ. The V and J ends lost 5 bases and 4 bases, in that order; junction bases with no gene match: 7. CDR3 length equals 14 residues. CDR3 nucleotide sequence: TGCGCCAGCAGTTACGGACAGGGAGGAGAGACCCAGTACTTC. Translated: CASSYGQGGETQYF.

The rearrangement joins TRBV10-3 to TRBJ2-7, with 7 nucleotides matching TRBD1. From germline, CDR1 is ENHRY and CDR2 SYGVKD. The CDR3 consists of 11 residues. Unmatched junction bases numbered 2, after V lost 10 bases and J lost 2 bases. CDR3 loop: CATGTAYEQYF. CDR3 coding DNA: TGTGCCACGGGGACAGCCTACGAGCAGTACTTC.

The rearrangement uses TRBV29-1 and TRBJ2-5; D may be TRBD1 or TRBD2 (5 bases each). Germline V gene data show CDR1 as SQVTM and CDR2 as ANQGSEA. The V end was cut by 4 bases, the J end by 4 bases, with 13 bases between. The CDR3 runs to 13 residues. The CDR3 region has the DNA TGCAGCGTTGCCCCGGGGCAGGGAGAGACCCAGTACTTC. Translating gives CSVAPGQGETQYF. Supplemented by reference TRBV29-1 and TRBJ2-5, the full variable domain reads SAVISQKPSRDICQRGTSLTIQCQVDSQVTMMFWYRQQPGQSLTLIATANQGSEATYESGFVIDKFPISRPNLTFSTLTVSNMSPEDSSIYLCSVAPGQGETQYFGPGTRLLVL.

The chain has TRBV3-1 (or the pseudogene TRBV3-2) and TRBJ1-6, with 8 bases fitting TRBD1. The trim removed 4 bases at V and 0 bases at J, leaving 11 bases unmatched. This CDR3 has 19 amino acids. Germline loops: CDR1 LGHDT, CDR2 YNNKEL (reference sequence). The CDR3 region has the DNA TGTGCCAGCAGCCTAACCTCCGGGACAGGAATCTCCTATAATTCACCCCTCCACTTT. Translated, it gives CASSLTSGTGISYNSPLHF.

This chain connects TRBV24-1 to TRBJ2-5; TRBD2 is a possible D gene (5 bases). This CDR3 comprises 19 residues. Germline V CDR1 and CDR2: KGHDR, SFDVKD. V dropped 4 bases and J dropped 0 bases, with 23 bases sitting between them. This chain's CDR3 is CATSDESGVGIGNQETQYF. DNA of the CDR3: TGTGCCACCAGTGACGAATCGGGCGTCGGGATCGGAAACCAAGAGACCCAGTACTTC.

The chain has TRBV19 and TRBJ2-2, with D possibly being TRBD1 (6 bases). Germline V lookup: CDR1 LNHDA, CDR2 SQIVND (reference sequence). V lost 3 bases and J 4 bases, leaving 12 bases between the germline ends. The CDR3 loop spans 15 amino acids. The CDR3 region is CASSMVGASTGELFF. CDR3 bases: TGTGCCAGTAGTATGGTGGGGGCTAGCACCGGGGAGCTGTTTTTT.

The chain uses TRBV28 and TRBJ1-6; D gene ambiguous. The CDR3 sequence is 15 residues long. V was clipped by 6 bases and J by 6 bases, with 15 bases between them. CDR1 and CDR2 from the germline V gene are MDHEN and SYDVKM. CDR3 protein: CASSLLAGRNSPLHF. The CDR3 DNA follows: TGTGCCAGCAGCCTCCTGGCAGGCCGTAATTCACCCCTCCACTTT. Combining the CDR3 with reference TRBV28 and TRBJ1-6 gives the whole variable domain DVKVTQSSRYLVKRTGEKVFLECVQDMDHENMFWYRQDPGLGLRLIYFSYDVKMKEKGDIPEGYSVSREKKERFSLILESASTNQTSMYLCASSLLAGRNSPLHFGNGTRLTVT.

This chain joins TRBV7-9 and TRBJ1-5; D may be TRBD1 (5 bases). The germline V and J ends were trimmed by 3 bases and 7 bases, with 10 bases remaining between them. The V gene's germline CDR1 is SEHNR and CDR2 FQNEAQ (reference sequence). The CDR3 consists of 13 residues. The chain's CDR3 is CASSFSGNQPQHF. The CDR3, as DNA: TGTGCCAGCAGCTTTTCAGGGAACCAGCCCCAGCATTTT.

In this sample, this clone turned up once. This chain joins TRBV5-1 and TRBJ2-5; D perhaps matches TRBD1 (6 bases). From germline, CDR1 is SGHRS and CDR2 YFSETQ. The CDR3 length is 16 residues. The germline V and J ends were trimmed by 0 bases and 1 base, with 13 bases remaining between them. The CDR3, as DNA: TGCGCCAGCAGCTTGGTCGTTGGACAGCGCCAAGAGACCCAGTACTTC. Amino acids: CASSLVVGQRQETQYF.

CDR3 DNA: TGTGCCACCAGTGACCGGGGATCTGACACAGATACGCAGTATTTT. It yields the protein CATSDRGSDTDTQYF. The chain recombines TRBV24-1 with TRBJ2-3; possibly TRBD2 for D (5 bases). CDR1 and CDR2 from the germline V gene are KGHDR and SFDVKD. The germline V and J ends were trimmed by 4 bases and 2 bases, with 12 bases remaining between them. The CDR3 contains 15 residues.

The chain joins TRBV5-1 to TRBJ2-1, with D tentatively TRBD2 (6 bases). Germline V CDR1 and CDR2: SGHRS, YFSETQ. The CDR3 is made up of 13 amino acids. With 0 bases removed from V and 10 bases from J, the gap between germline ends came to 11 bases. The DNA for the CDR3 is TGCGCCAGCAGCTTGGAACTAGCTCTCGAGCAGTTCTTC. Translation gives CASSLELALEQFF. The entire variable domain, with the rest obtained from reference TRBV5-1 and TRBJ2-1, is as follows: KAGVTQTPRYLIKTRGQQVTLSCSPISGHRSVSWYQQTPGQGLQFLFEYFSETQRNKGNFPGRFSGRQFSNSRSEMNVSTLELGDSALYLCASSLELALEQFFGPGTRLTVL.

The chain carries TRBV27 and TRBJ2-1, with TRBD2 matching over 15 bases. V trimming: 6 bases; J trimming: 0 bases; junction bases outside the gene matches: 3. Germline V lookup: CDR1 MNHEY, CDR2 SMNVEV (reference sequence). CDR3 length equals 17 residues. Here the CDR3 reads CASRGLAGGSSYNEQFF. The CDR3, as DNA: TGTGCCAGCAGAGGACTAGCGGGGGGGAGCTCCTACAATGAGCAGTTCTTC.

The chain links TRBV12-3 or TRBV12-4 to TRBJ1-4, with D hard to call. The V end lost 8 bases, the J end lost 5 bases, and 12 bases lay between the germline ends. The CDR3 has 13 residues. The CDR3 coding sequence is TGTGCCAGCGGAGGCAGCCTAAATGAAAAACTGTTTTTT. The encoded protein is CASGGSLNEKLFF.

The V and J genes are TRBV3-1 (or the pseudogene TRBV3-2) and TRBJ2-7, with D possibly matching TRBD2 (5 bases). The CDR3 consists of 17 residues. CDR1 and CDR2 from the germline V gene are LGHDT and YNNKEL (reference sequence). The V end was cut by 2 bases, the J end by 3 bases, with 20 bases between. The CDR3 coding sequence is TGTGCCAGCAGCCAAAGTCGAGGGAGCGGTGCTCTCTACGAGCAGTACTTC. Translating gives CASSQSRGSGALYEQYF.